This TCR beta chain is from a study of cytomegalovirus exposure and HLA in healthy donors. Study-wide findings and caveats: Most TCR sequences were uncommon, yet certain public TCRs appeared in many donors.

Donors were ostensibly healthy at sampling, although undocumented immune exposures were probable. Trimming took 6 bases from V and 4 from J; bases not matched to a gene: 3. CDR1 and CDR2 (germline): MNHNY, SVGAGI (reference sequence). The CDR3 sequence is 13 residues long. The PCR used 60 Vbeta and 13 Jbeta primers. Libraries were prepared by immunoSEQ multiplex PCR; TCRdb keeps only in-frame clonotypes and omits some of them. This sample carries about 160,000 clones, about four fifths of them seen once, and the ten largest clones take under 15%. On this clone itself: What it recognizes is unknown.

The V gene is TRBV6-6, the J gene TRBJ1-5; 7 bases align to TRBD1. Sequenced sample: PBMCs. The sequence came from a woman in her 50s in good health and CMV-seronegative. The CDR3 here is CASREQGNQPQHF. The CDR3, as DNA: TGTGCCAGCAGGGAACAGGGGAATCAGCCCCAGCATTTT.